Sequencing of this T cell receptor beta chain was carried out in a study of CD8 T cells in Susac syndrome. Sequencing of TCR beta, carried out with a high-throughput approach, was applied to CD8+ and CD4+ T cells from the blood. The healthy controls were matched to patients by age and sex. TEMRA cells were FACS-enriched, with CD8+ and CD4+ T cells isolated negatively. The CDR3 totals 15 residues. Trimming took off 4 bases at V and 4 bases at J, with 14 bases between the two ends. In germline, CDR1 is LGHNA, CDR2 YSLEER. Reverse transcription of roughly 0.45 to 1 ug RNA was carried out with random hexamers. Amplification of the TCR beta CDR3 was carried out by immunoSEQ multiplex PCR, which spanned a total of 54 Vbeta and 13 Jbeta segments. TCRdb itself ran the immunoSEQ multiplex PCR reads through MiXCR, one entry per CDR3 protein. The table has roughly 200,000 distinct CDR3 sequences, 90% to 95% seen once.

The TCR sequence derives from a human donor in good health. The chain combines TRBV4-3 with TRBJ1-5; D is perhaps TRBD1 (5 bases). Source material: CD4+ T cells from PBMCs. CDR3 DNA sequence: TGCGCCAGCAGCCCGCAGTGGGGACCGAATCAGCCCCAGCATTTT. Translation: CASSPQWGPNQPQHF.